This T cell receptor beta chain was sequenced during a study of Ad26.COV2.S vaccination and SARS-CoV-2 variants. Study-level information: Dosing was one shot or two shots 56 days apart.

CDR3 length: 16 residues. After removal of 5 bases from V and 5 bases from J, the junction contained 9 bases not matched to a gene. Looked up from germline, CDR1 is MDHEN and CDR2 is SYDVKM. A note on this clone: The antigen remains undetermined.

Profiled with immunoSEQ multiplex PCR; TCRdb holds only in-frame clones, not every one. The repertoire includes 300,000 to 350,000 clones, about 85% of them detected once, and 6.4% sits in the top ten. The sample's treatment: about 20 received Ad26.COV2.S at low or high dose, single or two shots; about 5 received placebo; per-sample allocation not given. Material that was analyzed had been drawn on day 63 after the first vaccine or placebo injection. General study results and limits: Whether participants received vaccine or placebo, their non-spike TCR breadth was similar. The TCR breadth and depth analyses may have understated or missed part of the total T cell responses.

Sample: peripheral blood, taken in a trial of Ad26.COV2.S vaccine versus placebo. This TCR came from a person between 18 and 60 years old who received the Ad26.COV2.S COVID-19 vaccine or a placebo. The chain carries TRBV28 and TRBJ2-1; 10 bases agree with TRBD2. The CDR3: CASSPKLAGKHNEQFF. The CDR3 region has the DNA TGTGCCAGCAGTCCCAAACTAGCGGGGAAACACAATGAGCAGTTCTTC.